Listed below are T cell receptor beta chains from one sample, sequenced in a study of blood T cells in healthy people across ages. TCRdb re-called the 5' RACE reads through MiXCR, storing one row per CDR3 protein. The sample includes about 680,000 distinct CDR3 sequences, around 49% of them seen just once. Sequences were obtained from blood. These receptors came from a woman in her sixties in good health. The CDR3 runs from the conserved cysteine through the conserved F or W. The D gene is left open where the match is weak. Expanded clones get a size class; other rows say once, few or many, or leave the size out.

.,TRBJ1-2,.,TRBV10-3,CAINPSGSLSGYTF,TGTGCCATCAACCCGTCAGGCAGTCTTTCTGGCTACACCTTC
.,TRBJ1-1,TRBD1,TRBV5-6,CASSRTGWNTEAFF,TGTGCCAGCAGCCGGACAGGGTGGAACACTGAAGCTTTCTTT
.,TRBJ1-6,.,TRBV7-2,CASSLESSNSPLHF,TGTGCCAGCAGCTTAGAAAGTAGTAATTCACCCCTCCACTTT
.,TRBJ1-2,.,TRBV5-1,CASSPETASTYGYTF,TGCGCCAGCAGCCCCGAGACAGCCTCCACCTATGGCTACACCTTC
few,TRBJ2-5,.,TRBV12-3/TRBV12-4,CASSLFGLDKETQYF,TGTGCCAGCAGTTTATTTGGGTTGGATAAAGAGACCCAGTACTTC
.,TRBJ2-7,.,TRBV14,CASSPQGFSYEQYF,TGTGCCAGCAGCCCGCAGGGTTTTTCCTACGAGCAGTACTTC
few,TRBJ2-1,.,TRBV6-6,CASSSPSEGINEQFF,TGTGCCAGCAGTTCTCCTAGCGAGGGAATCAATGAGCAGTTCTTC
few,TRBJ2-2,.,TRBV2,CASREQNTGELFF,TGTGCCAGCAGGGAGCAGAACACCGGGGAGCTGTTTTTT
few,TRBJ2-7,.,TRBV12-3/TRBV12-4,CASREQGGEQYF,TGTGCCAGCAGAGAACAGGGAGGCGAGCAGTACTTC
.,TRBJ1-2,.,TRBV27,CASSLNRYTPDGHTF,TGTGCCAGCAGTTTAAACAGGTACACACCGGATGGCCACACCTTC
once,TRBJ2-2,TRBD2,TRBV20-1,CSARGANTGELFF,TGCAGTGCTCGGGGGGCGAACACCGGGGAGCTGTTTTTT
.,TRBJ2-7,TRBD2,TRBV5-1,CASSLEPRAGSYEQYF,TGCGCCAGCAGCTTGGAGCCACGAGCGGGGTCCTACGAGCAGTACTTC
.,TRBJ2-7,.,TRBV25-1,CASSFRDTRSYEQYF,TGTGCCAGCAGTTTCCGGGACACCCGCTCCTACGAGCAGTACTTC
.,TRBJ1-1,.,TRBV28,CASSLWVMNTEAFF,TGTGCCAGCAGTTTATGGGTTATGAACACTGAAGCTTTCTTT
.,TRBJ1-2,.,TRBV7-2,CASSLDGGLGYGYTF,TGTGCCAGCAGCTTAGACGGGGGATTGGGCTATGGCTACACCTTC
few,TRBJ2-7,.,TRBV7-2,CASSPVSWGRVNEQYF,TGTGCCAGCAGCCCAGTGTCCTGGGGGCGCGTCAACGAGCAGTACTTC
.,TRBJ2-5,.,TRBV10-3,CATALGGGETQYF,TGTGCCACGGCGCTCGGGGGAGGAGAGACCCAGTACTTC
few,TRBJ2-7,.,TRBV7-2,CASSLGALKAEQYF,TGTGCCAGCAGCTTAGGAGCACTTAAGGCCGAGCAGTACTTC
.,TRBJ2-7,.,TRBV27,CASSSRGPHYEQYF,TGTGCCAGCAGTTCACGGGGCCCTCACTACGAGCAGTACTTC
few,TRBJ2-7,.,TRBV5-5,CASSSYGAYEQYF,TGTGCCAGCAGTTCGTATGGAGCCTACGAGCAGTACTTC
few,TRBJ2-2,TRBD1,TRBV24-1,CATGTAENTGELFF,TGTGCCACCGGGACAGCCGAGAACACCGGGGAGCTGTTTTTT
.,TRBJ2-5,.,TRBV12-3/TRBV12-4,CASSFFSGVETQYF,TGTGCCAGCAGCTTCTTCAGCGGTGTAGAGACCCAGTACTTC
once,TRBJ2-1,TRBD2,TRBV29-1,CSVTGLAGSDEQFF,TGCAGCGTCACGGGACTAGCGGGATCAGATGAGCAGTTCTTC
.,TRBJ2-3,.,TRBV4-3,CASSQALGRAEYF,TGCGCCAGCAGCCAAGCCCTGGGAAGGGCTGAGTATTTT
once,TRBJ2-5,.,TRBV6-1,CASSEAGSLRETQYF,TGTGCCAGCAGTGAAGCGGGGTCCCTCCGGGAGACCCAGTACTTC
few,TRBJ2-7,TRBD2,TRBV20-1,CSAVVAGVGEQYF,TGCAGTGCTGTGGTAGCGGGAGTGGGCGAGCAGTACTTC
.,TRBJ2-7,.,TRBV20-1,CSARDRLSPYEQYF,TGCAGTGCTAGAGATAGGCTATCCCCCTACGAGCAGTACTTC
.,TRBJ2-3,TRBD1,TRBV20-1,CSAVTGDGTDTQYF,TGCAGTGCGGTCACAGGGGACGGCACAGATACGCAGTATTTT
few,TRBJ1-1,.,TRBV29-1,CSGKTGADTEAFF,TGCAGCGGGAAGACGGGGGCGGACACTGAAGCTTTCTTT
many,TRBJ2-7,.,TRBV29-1,CSVDGRDRYEQYF,TGCAGCGTTGATGGTCGGGACCGCTACGAGCAGTACTTC
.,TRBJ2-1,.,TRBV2,CASSEGASFNEQFF,TGTGCCAGCAGTGAAGGTGCCTCCTTCAATGAGCAGTTCTTC
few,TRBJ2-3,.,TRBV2,CASSLGGEDTQYF,TGTGCCAGCAGCCTCGGAGGCGAGGATACGCAGTATTTT
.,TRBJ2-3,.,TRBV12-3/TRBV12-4,CASRPDSGRGTDTQYF,TGTGCCAGCAGACCCGATAGCGGAAGAGGCACAGATACGCAGTATTTT
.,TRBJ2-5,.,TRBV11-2,CASSPPGTYNEQYF,TGTGCCAGCAGCCCCCCCGGGACCTACAATGAGCAGTACTTC
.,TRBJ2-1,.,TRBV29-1,CSVEIFRNNNEQFF,TGCAGCGTTGAAATCTTCCGGAACAACAATGAGCAGTTCTTC
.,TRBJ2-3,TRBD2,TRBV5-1,CASSLERAGSTDTQYF,TGCGCCAGCAGCTTGGAACGAGCGGGATCCACAGATACGCAGTATTTT
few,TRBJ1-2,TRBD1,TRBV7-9,CASSFLGTGVNYGYTF,TGTGCCAGCAGCTTCCTCGGGACAGGGGTTAACTATGGCTACACCTTC
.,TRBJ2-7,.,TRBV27,CASSLGHSSSYEQYF,TGTGCCAGCAGTTTGGGACACTCGAGCTCCTACGAGCAGTACTTC
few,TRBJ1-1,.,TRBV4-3,CASSHGYENTEAFF,TGCGCCAGCAGCCACGGGTACGAGAACACTGAAGCTTTCTTT
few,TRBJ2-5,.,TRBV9,CASSVLGAAQETQYF,TGTGCCAGCAGCGTCCTAGGCGCGGCCCAAGAGACCCAGTACTTC
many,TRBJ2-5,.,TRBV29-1,CSVAGAQETQYF,TGCAGCGTTGCGGGGGCCCAAGAGACCCAGTACTTC
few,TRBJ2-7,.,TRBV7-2,CASSLSPYEQYF,TGTGCCAGCAGCTTATCCCCCTACGAGCAGTACTTC
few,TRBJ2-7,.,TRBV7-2,CASSLGRQYYEQYF,TGTGCCAGCAGCTTAGGGAGACAGTACTACGAGCAGTACTTC
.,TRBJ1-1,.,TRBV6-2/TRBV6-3,CASVDNMNTEAFF,TGTGCCAGCGTGGACAACATGAACACTGAAGCTTTCTTT
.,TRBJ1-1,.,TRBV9,CASSVGQTTEAFF,TGTGCCAGCAGCGTAGGGCAGACCACTGAAGCTTTCTTT
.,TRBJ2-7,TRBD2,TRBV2,CASSLGGRTYEQYF,TGTGCCAGCAGTCTCGGCGGGAGAACTTACGAGCAGTACTTC
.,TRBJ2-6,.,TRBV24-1,CATSDFNRAGANVLTF,TGTGCCACCAGTGACTTTAACAGGGCTGGGGCCAACGTCCTGACTTTC
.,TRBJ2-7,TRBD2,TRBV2,CASSENSGRSSYEQYF,TGTGCCAGCAGCGAAAATAGCGGGAGGAGCTCCTACGAGCAGTACTTC
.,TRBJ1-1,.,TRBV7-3,CASSLGGRAFF,TGTGCCAGCAGCTTAGGGGGGAGGGCTTTCTTT
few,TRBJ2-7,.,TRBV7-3,CASSLSGMDEQYF,TGTGCCAGCAGCTTGTCGGGAATGGACGAGCAGTACTTC
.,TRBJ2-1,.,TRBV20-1,CSASSPEGRGDEQFF,TGCAGTGCTTCTTCACCGGAGGGCAGGGGCGATGAGCAGTTCTTC